This T cell receptor beta chain is from a study of blood T cell repertoires in COVID-19. At the level of the study: Donors in the United States, Italy and Spain gave samples during acute or convalescent COVID-19. PBMCs, B-cell-depleted T cells, or T cells were the source of the cDNA or gDNA that made up the material.

The CDR3 covers 17 residues. Germline V CDR1 and CDR2: GTSNPN, SVGIG (reference sequence). V was shortened by 5 bases and J by 6 bases, with 23 bases between the two germline ends. Study processing details: Estimation of nucleated cell counts relied on the amplification of reference gene primers. Produced via immunoSEQ multiplex PCR; TCRdb's table is partial and in-frame only. The DNA was the basis for D and trimming; V, J and clone size are from that table. The data show 68,000 or so clones, about 84% seen once. The sequencing input was peripheral blood. This TCR derives from a human donor in a cohort sampled during active COVID-19. The rearrangement joins TRBV30 to TRBJ1-6, with D maybe TRBD1 (6 bases). DNA of the CDR3: TGTGCCTGGCAGGCCGGCAGGGCGAAAGGGGGTAATTCACCCCTCCACTTT. Amino acid sequence: CAWQAGRAKGGNSPLHF.